Presented here are 18 T cell receptor beta chains from one specimen sequenced in a study of T cell responses to AZD1222 COVID-19 vaccine. This table comes from immunoSEQ multiplex PCR, and its TCRdb copy is limited to in-frame clones, with some not included. The repertoire holds about 150,000 clones, with around 92% as singletons. Source: peripheral blood, taken on day 0 of AZD1222 vaccination. The receptors were gathered from an adult in good health.

The V call is TRBV9, the J call TRBJ1-4; maybe TRBD1 (5 bases). CDR3 length: 12 residues. V lost 2 bases and J 8 bases, leaving 7 bases between the germline ends. The germline V gene encodes CDR1 SGDLS and CDR2 YYNGEE. The CDR3 sequence: CASSVRGEKLFF. The DNA for the CDR3 is TGTGCCAGCAGCGTCCGGGGCGAAAAACTGTTTTTT.

As for this clone: In the same sample, other DNA sequences code for this CDR3. The chain links TRBV3-1 (or the pseudogene TRBV3-2) to TRBJ1-5, with unresolved D. The CDR3 runs 14 residues. In germline, CDR1 is LGHDT, CDR2 YNNKEL (reference sequence). The V end lost 1 base, the J end lost 1 base, and 5 bases lay between the germline ends. The DNA of the CDR3 is TGTGCCAGCAGCCAAGTAGGCAGCAATCAGCCCCAGCATTTT. Protein sequence: CASSQVGSNQPQHF.

The V and J genes are TRBV7-2 and TRBJ1-1; D is ambiguous. The length of the CDR3 is 14 residues. Germline V gives CDR1 SGHTA, CDR2 FQGNSA. V dropped 3 bases and J dropped 1 base, with 9 bases sitting between them. The CDR3 sequence: CASSLPGGNTEAFF. CDR3 nucleotide sequence: TGTGCCAGCAGCTTGCCTGGTGGGAACACTGAAGCTTTCTTT.

The chain uses TRBV2 and TRBJ1-3; 11 bases fit TRBD1. The V gene end was trimmed by 6 bases and the J gene end by 9 bases; junction bases not matched to a gene: 7. Germline V gene data show CDR1 as SNHLY and CDR2 as FYNNEI. The CDR3 length is 14 residues. Here the CDR3 DNA reads TGTGCCAGCAGGGAGGACAGGGGGCTGTTCACCATATATTTT. The encoded protein is CASREDRGLFTIYF.

The table lists this clone with a count of one. The chain recombines TRBV9 with TRBJ2-1, with 7 bases aligning to TRBD1. Germline assignment: CDR1 SGDLS and CDR2 YYNGEE. With 2 bases clipped from V and 0 bases from J, the junction kept 8 bases outside the gene matches. The CDR3 is 17 amino acids. CDR3 loop: CASSVSGTAVSYNEQFF. CDR3 coding DNA: TGTGCCAGCAGCGTTAGTGGGACAGCTGTCTCCTACAATGAGCAGTTCTTC.

The chain links TRBV7-6 to TRBJ2-1, with D unclear. The CDR3 runs 18 residues. Trimming stripped 1 base from V and 5 bases from J, with 21 bases between. Per the germline V gene, CDR1 is SGHVS and CDR2 is FNYEAQ. The CDR3 DNA reads TGTGCCAGCAGCTTAGGTGTTTCGCGGCAGTCCCCAAACAATGAGCAGTTCTTC. Translation: CASSLGVSRQSPNNEQFF.

This clone showed up just once. J is TRBJ2-1 and V is TRBV28; tentative D call: TRBD1 (6 bases). Germline assignment: CDR1 MDHEN and CDR2 SYDVKM. The CDR3 has 15 residues. V lost 6 bases, J lost 1 base, and 13 bases lay in between. CDR3 amino acids: CASRRRGISYNEQFF. The DNA for the CDR3 is TGTGCCAGCAGGCGCAGGGGCATATCCTACAATGAGCAGTTCTTC.

The sample holds one count of this clone. The V call is TRBV5-1, the J call TRBJ1-1; D not resolved. V was clipped by 4 bases and J by 4 bases, with 14 bases between them. Germline CDR1 reads SGHRS; CDR2 reads YFSETQ. The CDR3 loop spans 14 amino acids. CDR3 in amino acids: CASSLTAWTTEAFF. The CDR3 region has the DNA TGCGCCAGCAGCCTTACCGCCTGGACCACTGAAGCTTTCTTT. The full variable domain, in which reference TRBV5-1 and TRBJ1-1 provide the parts outside the CDR3, is KAGVTQTPRYLIKTRGQQVTLSCSPISGHRSVSWYQQTPGQGLQFLFEYFSETQRNKGNFPGRFSGRQFSNSRSEMNVSTLELGDSALYLCASSLTAWTTEAFFGQGTRLTVV.

V gene TRBV7-3 combines with J gene TRBJ1-5; D gene uncertain. V lost 8 bases and J 5 bases, leaving 7 bases between the germline ends. The CDR3 has 11 amino acids. Germline CDR1 is SGHTA and CDR2 is FQGTGA. The chain's CDR3 is CASGQDQPQHF. DNA for the CDR3: TGTGCCAGCGGCCAGGATCAGCCCCAGCATTTT.

This clone was observed a single time. V is TRBV28 and J is TRBJ2-1; TRBD1 is a possible D gene (5 bases). This CDR3 comprises 15 residues. CDR1 is MDHEN, CDR2 SYDVKM, per germline. The V end was cut by 4 bases, the J end by 0 bases, with 10 bases between. The CDR3 DNA is TGTGCCAGCAGTTCCAGACAGAGCTCCTACAATGAGCAGTTCTTC. Protein sequence: CASSSRQSSYNEQFF.

V usage is TRBV30 and J usage is TRBJ2-7, with TRBD1 identical over 7 bases. CDR1 and CDR2 from the germline V gene are GTSNPN and SVGIG (reference sequence). The CDR3 runs to 13 residues. V lost 5 bases to trimming and J lost 5 bases; unmatched junction nucleotides: 9. This chain's CDR3 is CAWSTGRGDEQYF. DNA of the CDR3: TGTGCCTGGTCGACAGGGCGTGGGGACGAGCAGTACTTC.

For the CDR3, the DNA is TGCGCCAGCAGCCCACAAACAGGGGGCGACGGAAACACCATATATTTT. It codes for CASSPQTGGDGNTIYF. The chain is built from TRBV5-1 and TRBJ1-3; 9 bases map to TRBD1. CDR3 length: 16 amino acids. V lost 4 bases to trimming and J lost 4 bases; unmatched junction nucleotides: 9. Per the germline V gene, CDR1 is SGHRS and CDR2 is YFSETQ.

The chain joins TRBV27 to TRBJ2-7; tentative D call: TRBD2 (5 bases). The CDR3 consists of 17 residues. Germline CDR1 and CDR2: MNHEY and SMNVEV (reference sequence). V was trimmed by 0 bases and J by 0 bases, leaving 15 bases between them. The CDR3 spells CASSLSMAGSSSYEQYF. CDR3 nucleotides: TGTGCCAGCAGTTTATCAATGGCGGGTTCGAGCTCCTACGAGCAGTACTTC.

The V call is TRBV6-5, the J call TRBJ2-3; the D gene is possibly TRBD1 (6 bases). Germline assignment: CDR1 MNHEY and CDR2 SVGAGI. The CDR3 is 14 amino acids. V was cut by 6 bases and J by 1 base, with 11 bases left in between. The CDR3 coding sequence is TGTGCCAGCAGGACGGACAGCCGCACAGATACGCAGTATTTT. It specifies CASRTDSRTDTQYF.

CDR3 in amino acids: CASSPVGTDEKLFF. The CDR3 DNA sequence: TGTGCCAGCAGCCCGGTTGGGACCGATGAAAAACTGTTTTTT. The V gene is TRBV5-5, the J gene TRBJ1-4; TRBD1 is a possible D gene (5 bases). This CDR3 has 14 amino acids. Trimming removed 4 bases from V and 6 bases from J, with 13 bases in between. Germline loops: CDR1 SGHKS, CDR2 YYEKEE (reference sequence). Full variable domain (missing parts from reference TRBV5-5 and TRBJ1-4): DAGVTQSPTHLIKTRGQQVTLRCSPISGHKSVSWYQQVLGQGPQFIFQYYEKEERGRGNFPDRFSARQFPNYSSELNVNALLLGDSALYLCASSPVGTDEKLFFGSGTQLSVL.

Regarding this clone: This sample also contains other DNA sequences that code for the same CDR3. The chain employs TRBV5-4 and TRBJ1-2; TRBD1 aligns across 9 bases. The CDR3 runs 14 residues. CDR1 SGHNT and CDR2 YYREEE come from the germline V gene (reference sequence). Trimming removed 0 bases from V and 6 bases from J; junction bases left unmatched: 3. The CDR3 loop reads CASSLAQGADGYTF. The CDR3 nucleotides read TGTGCCAGCAGCTTGGCACAGGGGGCGGATGGCTACACCTTC.

The V call is TRBV20-1, the J call TRBJ1-2; D is perhaps TRBD1 (6 bases). Germline CDR1 reads DFQATT; CDR2 reads SNEGSKA (reference sequence). The length of the CDR3 is 15 residues. With 3 bases removed from V and 6 bases from J, the gap between germline ends came to 20 bases. CDR3 nucleotides: TGCAGTGCTAGTAGCTCTCGTGCAGGGGCGAATGGCTACACCTTC. Its protein product is CSASSSRAGANGYTF.

The chain joins TRBV19 to TRBJ2-7, with TRBD2 matching over 7 bases. Trimming at V came to 2 bases and at J to 1 base, leaving 5 bases not matched to a gene. This CDR3 is 15 amino acids long. From germline, CDR1 is LNHDA and CDR2 SQIVND (reference sequence). The CDR3 is CASSILGEGSYEQYF. CDR3 sequence (DNA): TGTGCCAGTAGTATACTGGGGGAGGGTTCCTACGAGCAGTACTTC.